This is a list of T cell receptor beta chains from one sample in a study of blood T cells in healthy people across ages. MiXCR, run by TCRdb on the 5' RACE reads, gives a single entry per CDR3 protein. The repertoire holds hundreds of thousands of distinct CDR3 sequences, with roughly 64% as singletons. The sequenced sample was blood. The receptors derive from a man aged 25-45 years in good health. Each CDR3 is given with its conserved first and last residue. The D gene is left open where the match is weak. The listing skips clone size in some rows; elsewhere it reads once, few, many or a size class.

.,TRBV2,TRBD1,TRBJ2-1,16,CASSERGGWEYNEQFF,TGTGCCAGCAGTGAAAGAGGGGGCTGGGAGTACAATGAGCAGTTCTTC
.,TRBV4-1,.,TRBJ2-7,14,CASSPGGGPYEQYF,TGCGCCAGCAGCCCCGGCGGAGGGCCCTACGAGCAGTACTTC
few,TRBV20-1,TRBD2,TRBJ2-1,16,CSAREERRGGYNEQFF,TGCAGTGCTAGAGAAGAGAGACGGGGGGGTTACAATGAGCAGTTCTTC
.,TRBV18,.,TRBJ2-7,15,CVSSPGVVGGNEQYF,TGTGTCAGCTCACCAGGAGTAGTTGGAGGCAATGAGCAGTACTTC
.,TRBV5-1,.,TRBJ2-7,15,CASERSGGGLGEQYF,TGCGCCAGCGAGCGATCAGGGGGAGGACTCGGTGAGCAGTACTTC
.,TRBV29-1,TRBD2,TRBJ2-3,14,CSVDTSGGRDTQYF,TGCAGCGTTGATACTAGCGGGGGTAGGGATACGCAGTATTTT
few,TRBV29-1,.,TRBJ1-5,11,CSVGCNQPQHF,TGCAGCGTTGGGTGCAATCAGCCCCAGCATTTT
.,TRBV29-1,TRBD1,TRBJ2-1,13,CSICRTGSNEQFF,TGCAGCATTTGCCGGACAGGCTCGAATGAGCAGTTCTTC
.,TRBV6-6,.,TRBJ1-2,17,CASVGAQIREVVYGYTF,TGTGCCAGCGTCGGAGCCCAGATCAGGGAGGTAGTTTATGGCTACACCTTC
.,TRBV7-2,.,TRBJ2-7,16,CASSLSRTGEGYEQYF,TGTGCCAGCAGCTTAAGTAGGACGGGAGAGGGGTACGAGCAGTACTTC
.,TRBV7-9,.,TRBJ1-5,12,CASSSDYQPQHF,TGTGCCAGCAGCTCTGATTATCAGCCCCAGCATTTT
.,TRBV20-1,.,TRBJ1-1,14,CSASPKGGNTEAFF,TGCAGTGCTAGTCCCAAAGGGGGGAACACTGAAGCTTTCTTT
few,TRBV6-6,.,TRBJ1-1,12,CASSFTGAEAFF,TGTGCCAGCAGCTTTACAGGCGCTGAAGCTTTCTTT
.,TRBV29-1,.,TRBJ2-1,12,CSVGRYSGEQFF,TGCAGCGTTGGCCGGTATAGTGGTGAGCAGTTCTTC
.,TRBV7-9,.,TRBJ1-1,13,CASSREGWTEPFF,TGTGCCAGCAGCAGGGAGGGTTGGACTGAACCTTTCTTT
.,TRBV5-1,.,TRBJ2-3,12,CASNPGTDTQYF,TGCGCCAGCAATCCTGGCACAGATACGCAGTATTTT
.,TRBV20-1,TRBD1,TRBJ2-4,13,CSATRDRVHGQYF,TGCAGTGCTACTCGGGACAGGGTCCACGGGCAGTACTTC
.,TRBV2,TRBD2,TRBJ2-5,14,CASSGGLAVETQYF,TGTGCCAGCAGTGGTGGACTAGCGGTGGAGACCCAGTACTTC
few,TRBV7-2,TRBD1,TRBJ2-7,15,CASSLVGQVTYEQYF,TGTGCCAGCAGCTTAGTGGGACAGGTGACCTACGAGCAGTACTTC
.,TRBV13,.,TRBJ1-3,15,CASSSNAGAGNTIYF,TGTGCCAGCAGTTCTAACGCCGGCGCTGGAAACACCATATATTTT
few,TRBV20-1,.,TRBJ1-2,13,CSARDDGGRGYTF,TGCAGTGCTAGAGATGATGGGGGGCGCGGCTACACCTTC
.,TRBV20-1,TRBD2,TRBJ2-5,13,CSGGRGQQETQYF,TGCAGTGGCGGGAGGGGACAGCAAGAGACCCAGTACTTC
.,TRBV2,.,TRBJ2-7,14,CASRGGLGVYEQYF,TGTGCCAGCAGAGGAGGGTTAGGAGTCTACGAGCAGTACTTC
.,TRBV29-1,.,TRBJ2-3,14,CSVEAPKSTDTQYF,TGCAGCGTTGAAGCCCCGAAGAGCACAGATACGCAGTATTTT
.,TRBV12-3/TRBV12-4,TRBD2,TRBJ2-7,15,CASSFRAGGLSEQYF,TGTGCCAGCAGTTTTAGAGCGGGAGGGCTGTCCGAGCAGTACTTC
few,TRBV11-2,TRBD2,TRBJ2-7,14,CASSPWGGIYEQYF,TGTGCCAGCAGCCCTTGGGGGGGGATCTACGAGCAGTACTTC
.,TRBV15,.,TRBJ2-1,14,CATGGSSPNNEQFF,TGTGCCACCGGGGGATCTAGCCCCAACAATGAGCAGTTCTTC
few,TRBV29-1,TRBD1,TRBJ2-3,14,CSVETGGDTDTQYF,TGCAGCGTTGAAACAGGGGGTGACACAGATACGCAGTATTTT
once,TRBV20-1,.,TRBJ2-3,15,CSAPPTGRLTDTQYF,TGCAGTGCCCCACCCACGGGTAGGCTTACAGATACGCAGTATTTT
.,TRBV7-2,.,TRBJ2-7,16,CASSLGGGAFASEQYF,TGTGCCAGCAGCTTAGGTGGGGGCGCTTTCGCTAGCGAGCAGTACTTC
few,TRBV29-1,.,TRBJ2-1,15,CSVEIVGVLEGEQFF,TGCAGCGTTGAAATTGTAGGAGTTTTGGAGGGTGAGCAGTTCTTC
.,TRBV20-1,.,TRBJ2-7,11,CSALQAYEQYF,TGCAGTGCACTCCAAGCCTACGAGCAGTACTTC
.,TRBV12-3/TRBV12-4,.,TRBJ2-4,14,CASGRDAAPDIQYF,TGTGCCAGCGGCCGGGACGCGGCTCCAGACATTCAGTACTTC
.,TRBV9,TRBD2,TRBJ2-5,16,CASSPRSGRGEETQYF,TGTGCCAGCAGCCCCCGTAGCGGGAGAGGGGAGGAGACCCAGTACTTC
few,TRBV29-1,.,TRBJ2-3,12,CSVFPRPDTQYF,TGCAGCGTTTTCCCCCGGCCAGATACGCAGTATTTT
.,TRBV10-3,TRBD1,TRBJ1-1,14,CAIGTGGLDTEAFF,TGTGCCATCGGAACAGGGGGCTTGGACACTGAAGCTTTCTTT
.,TRBV7-2,TRBD1,TRBJ1-2,12,CASSQGTGGYTF,TGTGCCAGCAGCCAGGGGACAGGGGGCTACACCTTC
.,TRBV4-2,TRBD2,TRBJ2-1,17,CASSHDVTSGIRNEQFF,TGTGCCAGCAGCCACGACGTTACTAGCGGGATTCGCAATGAGCAGTTCTTC
few,TRBV4-2,.,TRBJ2-1,16,CASSQYRDFLYNEQFF,TGTGCCAGCAGCCAATACCGGGACTTCCTATACAATGAGCAGTTCTTC